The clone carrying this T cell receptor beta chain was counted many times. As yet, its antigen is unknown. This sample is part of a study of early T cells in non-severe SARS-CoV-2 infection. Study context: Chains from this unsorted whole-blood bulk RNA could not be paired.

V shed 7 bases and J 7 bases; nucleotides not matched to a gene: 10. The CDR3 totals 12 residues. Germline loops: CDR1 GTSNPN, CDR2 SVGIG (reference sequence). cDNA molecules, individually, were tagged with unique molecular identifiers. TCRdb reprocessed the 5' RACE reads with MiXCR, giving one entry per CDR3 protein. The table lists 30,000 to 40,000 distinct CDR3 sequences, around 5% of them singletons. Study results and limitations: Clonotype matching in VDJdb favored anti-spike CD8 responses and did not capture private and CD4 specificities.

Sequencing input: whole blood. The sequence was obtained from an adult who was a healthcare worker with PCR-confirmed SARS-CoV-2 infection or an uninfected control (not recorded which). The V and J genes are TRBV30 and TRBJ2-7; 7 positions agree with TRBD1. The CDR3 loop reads CALIQGMREQYF. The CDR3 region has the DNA TGTGCCTTAATACAGGGGATGAGGGAGCAGTACTTC.